These 26 T cell receptor beta chains came from one sample sequenced in a study of blood T cell repertoires in COVID-19. Produced via immunoSEQ multiplex PCR; TCRdb's table is partial and in-frame only. The profile shows 110,000 to 150,000 clones, 87% of them singletons. The specimen was PBMCs or T cells enriched from blood (not recorded which). The receptors were gathered from a man between 60 and 75 years old who had recovered from COVID-19.

The chain uses TRBV5-3 and TRBJ2-1; 12 bases are shared with TRBD2. TRBV5-3 is annotated as an ORF whose role is uncertain. V lost 0 bases and J lost 8; bases outside the gene matches: 3. CDR3 length equals 15 residues. The CDR3 is CARSLVLAGGDEQFF. DNA for the CDR3: TGTGCCAGAAGCTTGGTACTAGCGGGGGGAGATGAGCAGTTCTTC.

The chain has TRBV7-9 and TRBJ2-5; the match to TRBD1 covers 8 bases. The V segment lost 5 bases and the J segment 4 bases; nucleotides outside the gene matches: 3. Looked up from germline, CDR1 is SEHNR and CDR2 is FQNEAQ (reference sequence). The CDR3 runs to 13 residues. Written as DNA, the CDR3 is TGTGCCAGCAGCATGACAGGGGCAGAGACCCAGTACTTC. Encoded protein: CASSMTGAETQYF. Full variable domain (missing parts from reference TRBV7-9 and TRBJ2-5): DTGVSQNPRHKITKRGQNVTFRCDPISEHNRLYWYRQTLGQGPEFLTYFQNEAQLEKSRLLSDRFSAERPKGSFSTLEIQRTEQGDSAMYLCASSMTGAETQYFGPGTRLLVL.

The chain carries TRBV11-1 and TRBJ1-1, with D hard to call. Trimming took 3 bases from V and 1 from J, leaving 12 bases between them. The CDR3 is 15 amino acids. Per the germline V gene, CDR1 is SGHAT and CDR2 is FQDESV (reference sequence). The CDR3, as DNA: TGTGCCAGCAGCTTCAGCTCCCGGGGGAACACTGAAGCTTTCTTT. It translates to CASSFSSRGNTEAFF.

V is TRBV6-4 and J is TRBJ1-4; 7 nucleotides align to TRBD1. The CDR3 runs to 16 residues. J was trimmed by 3 bases and V by 6 bases; bases with no gene match: 10. Germline-derived CDR1 and CDR2 are MRHNA and SNTAGT. Here the CDR3 reads CASSPGNRGPNEKLFF. In DNA, the CDR3 is TGTGCCAGCAGCCCGGGAAACAGGGGACCTAATGAAAAACTGTTTTTT.

V usage is TRBV9 and J usage is TRBJ1-1; tentatively, D is TRBD1 (6 bases). Germline loops: CDR1 SGDLS, CDR2 YYNGEE. Trimming pared 4 bases from V and 11 bases from J, leaving 18 bases between. This CDR3 comprises 13 residues. The CDR3 sequence is CASSPLVAGEAFF. As DNA, the CDR3 is TGTGCCAGCAGCCCCCTTGTCGCAGGGGAGGCTTTCTTT.

The chain combines TRBV15 with TRBJ2-5; the D gene is possibly TRBD2 (5 bases). TRBJ2-7 matches the DNA end more closely, so the J call is doubtful. The CDR3 is 13 residues long. Germline lookup yields CDR1 LNHNV and CDR2 YYDKDF (reference sequence). CDR3 DNA sequence: TGTGCCATTTCTCCCAGTAGAGGGAGCGAGCAGTACTTC. Its translation: CAISPSRGSEQYF.

The rearrangement uses TRBV20-1 and TRBJ1-2; D gene uncertain. This CDR3 spans 11 amino acids. Trimming shortened V by 7 bases and J by 7 bases, and 13 bases separated the two germline ends. Germline CDR1 and CDR2: DFQATT and SNEGSKA (reference sequence). This chain's CDR3 is CSGEGDGGYTF. DNA of the CDR3: TGCAGTGGGGAGGGTGATGGTGGCTACACCTTC.

V and J are TRBV27 and TRBJ2-1, with 10 positions matching TRBD2. The V gene end was trimmed by 7 bases and the J gene end by 10 bases; junction bases not matched to a gene: 13. The CDR3 extends over 15 amino acids. Germline-derived CDR1 and CDR2 are MNHEY and SMNVEV (reference sequence). The CDR3 bases are TGTGCCAGCATCCCATTTCGGAGCGGGGGGGGAGAGCAGTTCTTC. Translation gives CASIPFRSGGGEQFF.

V is TRBV9 and J is TRBJ2-7; 7 bases line up with TRBD1. This CDR3 region has 16 residues. CDR1 SGDLS and CDR2 YYNGEE come from the germline V gene. Germline trimming cut 4 bases from V and 2 bases from J; bases unmatched to any gene: 12. As DNA, the CDR3 is TGTGCCAGCAGCCACTACACCGGGACAGCTACCTACGAGCAGTACTTC. The encoded protein is CASSHYTGTATYEQYF.

The chain links TRBV10-2 to TRBJ2-2; D gene ambiguous. CDR3 length equals 13 residues. Per the germline V gene, CDR1 is WSHSY and CDR2 is SAAADI. Trimming cost V 4 bases and J 4 bases, with 7 bases left between them. This chain's CDR3 is CASSVRATGELFF. CDR3 DNA sequence: TGCGCCAGCAGTGTACGCGCCACCGGGGAGCTGTTTTTT.

The chain employs TRBV5-8 and TRBJ2-3, with 9 positions matching TRBD1. The CDR3 contains 15 residues. Trimming at V came to 4 bases and at J to 6 bases, leaving 9 bases not matched to a gene. Per germline, CDR1 SGHTS and CDR2 YDEGEE. The CDR3 reads CASSPGQGARDTQYF. CDR3 DNA: TGTGCCAGCAGCCCGGGACAGGGAGCGAGGGATACGCAGTATTTT.

This sequence joins TRBV11-3 and TRBJ1-5; a weak D match, TRBD1 (5 bases). This CDR3 has 18 residues. V was shortened by 5 bases and J by 3 bases, with 23 bases between the two germline ends. Germline V lookup: CDR1 SGHNT, CDR2 YENEEA. In nucleotides, the CDR3 is TGTGCCAGCAGCCCCCCCCGGTCCCGGGGACTTAACAATCAGCCCCAGCATTTT. Its translation: CASSPPRSRGLNNQPQHF.

The chain couples TRBV4-2 to TRBJ1-5, with 8 positions matching TRBD1. V dropped 0 bases and J dropped 6; count of bases not matched to a gene: 7. Germline CDR1 is LGHNA and CDR2 is YNFKEQ. This CDR3 is 16 amino acids long. This CDR3 reads CASSQEGQASLQPQHF. The CDR3 DNA reads TGTGCCAGCAGCCAAGAGGGACAGGCGAGCCTTCAGCCCCAGCATTTT.

This clone was observed once. The V gene is TRBV7-9, the J gene TRBJ1-2; a weak D match, TRBD1 (5 bases). The length of the CDR3 is 12 residues. Germline lookup yields CDR1 SEHNR and CDR2 FQNEAQ (reference sequence). V lost 6 bases and J 5 bases, leaving 10 bases between the germline ends. The CDR3 DNA sequence: TGTGCCAGCAGTTCCGGGACTTATGGCTACACCTTC. Amino acid sequence: CASSSGTYGYTF.

The V gene is TRBV2, the J gene TRBJ1-6; D remains ambiguous. The germline V and J ends were trimmed by 4 bases and 7 bases, with 11 bases remaining between them. The CDR3 length is 14 residues. In germline, CDR1 is SNHLY, CDR2 FYNNEI. Here the CDR3 reads CASSGTANNSPLHF. In nucleotides, the CDR3 is TGTGCCAGCAGTGGTACAGCAAACAATTCACCCCTCCACTTT. The full variable domain, with the rest looked up from reference TRBV2 and TRBJ1-6, is EPEVTQTPSHQVTQMGQEVILRCVPISNHLYFYWYRQILGQKVEFLVSFYNNEISEKSEIFDDQFSVERPDGSNFTLKIRSTKLEDSAMYFCASSGTANNSPLHFGNGTRLTVT.

This rearrangement joins TRBV2 to TRBJ2-3, with TRBD2 matching over 9 bases. The CDR3 is 16 residues long. Unmatched junction bases numbered 8, after V lost 7 bases and J lost 0 bases. The germline gives CDR1 SNHLY, CDR2 FYNNEI. As DNA, the CDR3 is TGTGCCAGCACGGGGCTAGCGGGGACTAGCACAGATACGCAGTATTTT. It translates to CASTGLAGTSTDTQYF.

The chain carries TRBV2 and TRBJ1-2, with D maybe TRBD1 (6 bases). The V end lost 5 bases, the J end lost 2 bases, and 9 bases lay between the germline ends. CDR1 and CDR2 from the germline V gene are SNHLY and FYNNEI. The CDR3 sequence is 13 residues long. The CDR3: CASSPQGNYGYTF. The CDR3 DNA follows: TGTGCCAGCAGTCCTCAGGGGAACTATGGCTACACCTTC.

The J gene is TRBJ2-7, the V gene TRBV7-2; 7 nucleotides align to TRBD2. The length of the CDR3 is 16 residues. V shed 3 bases, J shed 3 bases, and the junction held 11 bases outside the gene matches. The germline gives CDR1 SGHTA, CDR2 FQGNSA. The DNA of the CDR3 is TGTGCCAGCAGCTTTGGATTGGCTAGCGGTTTCTACGAGCAGTACTTC. Residues: CASSFGLASGFYEQYF.

This clone was seen once. This chain joins TRBV18 and TRBJ1-3, with 8 bases that match TRBD1. The germline V gene has CDR1 KGHSH and CDR2 LQKENI. V trimming: 3 bases; J trimming: 4 bases; junction bases outside the gene matches: 2. The CDR3 covers 14 residues. The CDR3 bases are TGTGCCAGCTCACCGACAGGGGTAGGAAACACCATATATTTT. The encoded protein is CASSPTGVGNTIYF.

This chain connects TRBV4-2 to TRBJ2-1; D not resolved. Germline V lookup: CDR1 LGHNA, CDR2 YNFKEQ. Deletions cut 1 base from V and 4 bases from J, with 11 bases between. The CDR3 sequence is 15 residues long. CDR3 sequence: CASSQVAGSYNEQFF. CDR3 in DNA: TGTGCCAGCAGCCAAGTGGCCGGGTCTTACAATGAGCAGTTCTTC.

The rearrangement uses TRBV30 and TRBJ2-5; TRBD1 agrees at 8 bases. CDR3 length: 15 residues. V trimming: 3 bases; J trimming: 4 bases; junction bases outside the gene matches: 10. Germline V gene lookup returns CDR1 GTSNPN and CDR2 SVGIG (reference sequence). The chain's CDR3 is CAWRKAGGRRETQYF. The CDR3 DNA reads TGTGCCTGGAGAAAGGCAGGGGGCCGAAGAGAGACCCAGTACTTC.

The chain employs TRBV15 and TRBJ2-1, with 8 positions matching TRBD2. Germline V CDR1 and CDR2: LNHNV, YYDKDF (reference sequence). This CDR3 region has 15 residues. V dropped 0 bases and J dropped 2; count of bases not matched to a gene: 0. CDR3 sequence: CATSRDSGTYNEQFF. The CDR3, as DNA: TGTGCCACCAGCAGAGATAGCGGGACCTACAATGAGCAGTTCTTC.

V gene TRBV28 combines with J gene TRBJ2-1; 12 nucleotides agree with TRBD2. J was trimmed by 6 bases and V by 8 bases; bases with no gene match: 17. This CDR3 is built from 18 residues. Germline-derived CDR1 and CDR2 are MDHEN and SYDVKM. CDR3 sequence reads: CASGDSGMLLAGGNEQFF. CDR3 in DNA: TGTGCCAGCGGAGATAGTGGCATGTTACTAGCGGGAGGCAATGAGCAGTTCTTC.

This chain connects TRBV3-1 (or the pseudogene TRBV3-2) to TRBJ1-6; D is unresolved. This CDR3 contains 14 residues. The germline CDR1 and CDR2 sequences are LGHDT and YNNKEL (reference sequence). Trimming left V 4 bases short and J 7 bases short, with 11 bases between. The CDR3 nucleotides are TGTGCCAGCAGCCCCTCCGCGGGCAATTCACCCCTCCACTTT. It translates to CASSPSAGNSPLHF.

This sequence joins TRBV6-1 and TRBJ2-7; 7 bases agree with TRBD1. In germline, CDR1 is MNHNS, CDR2 SASEGT. V trimming: 4 bases; J trimming: 3 bases; junction bases outside the gene matches: 18. There are 18 residues in the CDR3. CDR3 sequence: CASSGVDGHRGWFYEQYF. As DNA, the CDR3 is TGTGCCAGCAGTGGGGTCGACGGGCACAGGGGTTGGTTCTACGAGCAGTACTTC.

The J gene is TRBJ2-6, the V gene TRBV27, with D possibly being TRBD2 (5 bases). The CDR3 covers 14 residues. V dropped 7 bases and J dropped 4 bases, with 11 bases sitting between them. The germline gives CDR1 MNHEY, CDR2 SMNVEV (reference sequence). CDR3 in DNA: TGTGCCAGCACGCACACGGGAGGGGCCAACGTCCTGACTTTC. It encodes CASTHTGGANVLTF.